Listed below are T cell receptor beta chains from one sample, sequenced in a study of blood T cell repertoires in COVID-19. TCRdb keeps only in-frame clones here, not all; method: immunoSEQ multiplex PCR. The repertoire has roughly 15,000 clones, 86% of them found once; the top ten carry around 16%. Sequencing input: peripheral blood. These receptors came from a human donor in a cohort sampled during active COVID-19. Both conserved end residues are part of each CDR3. The D gene is left open where the match is weak. Only part of the rows carry a size: once, few, many, or a class if the clone is expanded.

CDR3nt | CDR3aa | d_gene | v_gene | abundance | j_gene
TGCGCCAGCAGCCAGGAACTCGGGACAGCCCAGCCCCAGCATTTT | CASSQELGTAQPQHF | TRBD1 | TRBV4-1 | . | TRBJ1-5
TGTGCCAGCAGCTTGTTAGGGTGGGGCGACACCGGGGAGCTGTTTTTT | CASSLLGWGDTGELFF | . | TRBV5-4 | . | TRBJ2-2
TGTGCCATCAGTGGGACAGAGAGGGACACCCAGTACTTC | CAISGTERDTQYF | . | TRBV10-3 | . | TRBJ2-5
TGCGCCAGCAGCTTGGAGATGGTTACCGGTGGCTACACCTTC | CASSLEMVTGGYTF | . | TRBV5-1 | . | TRBJ1-2
TGTGCCAGCAGCCCCCTGTCCCTTGTGGCCCCAGAGACCCAGTACTTC | CASSPLSLVAPETQYF | . | TRBV4-2 | . | TRBJ2-5
TGCGCCAGCAGCCAAGATTGGGGGCAGGGTGGCGGTTGGCAGCCCCAGCATTTT | CASSQDWGQGGGWQPQHF | . | TRBV4-3 | . | TRBJ1-5
TGTGCCAGCAGCGTAGGGGCTCAAGAGACCCAGTACTTC | CASSVGAQETQYF | . | TRBV9 | . | TRBJ2-5
TGTGCCAGCAGTGTTCACAGGGGGCAGAAACTGTTTTTT | CASSVHRGQKLFF | TRBD1 | TRBV12-3/TRBV12-4 | . | TRBJ1-4
TGTGCCAGCAGCCCGGGACAGGGGCATTACAATGAGCAGTTCTTC | CASSPGQGHYNEQFF | TRBD1 | TRBV13 | once | TRBJ2-1
TGTGCCAGCAGCTCCTCCACAGGTGGCAATCAGCCCCAGCATTTT | CASSSSTGGNQPQHF | . | TRBV7-9 | few | TRBJ1-5
TGTGCCAGCAGTGAACTCGGAGCAGGGGAGAACACTGAAGCTTTCTTT | CASSELGAGENTEAFF | . | TRBV25-1 | once | TRBJ1-1
TGTGCCAGCAGCTTCTCCAGGGAAGCCTACGAGCAGTACTTC | CASSFSREAYEQYF | . | TRBV5-6 | . | TRBJ2-7
TGTGCCAGCCAACGGGCGGGAAGGAGCAATCAGCCCCAGCATTTT | CASQRAGRSNQPQHF | . | TRBV6-7 | . | TRBJ1-5
TGCGCCAGCAGCCCGGGACAGGAGGTTGGCTACACCTTC | CASSPGQEVGYTF | TRBD1 | TRBV5-1 | . | TRBJ1-2
TGCGCCAGCAGCTACTGGACTAGCGGGGGGCGGACAGATACGCAGTATTTT | CASSYWTSGGRTDTQYF | TRBD2 | TRBV5-1 | . | TRBJ2-3
TGTGCCACCTTAGCGGGTTTCACAGATACGCAGTATTTT | CATLAGFTDTQYF | TRBD2 | TRBV6-6 | . | TRBJ2-3
TGTGCCAGCAGCTTGTACCAGGGGGCGCTTGAGACCCAGTACTTC | CASSLYQGALETQYF | TRBD1 | TRBV5-6 | . | TRBJ2-5
TGTGCCAGCAGAAGACAGGGACGGGAGACCCAGTACTTC | CASRRQGRETQYF | TRBD1 | TRBV14 | . | TRBJ2-5
TGCGCCAGCAGCCAAGAACCCCAAGGGGGGGCCCTCCTCTCTGGGGCCAACGTCCTGACTTTC | CASSQEPQGGALLSGANVLTF | . | TRBV4-3 | . | TRBJ2-6
TGTGCCAGTAGCCCCTCTTATAGCACAGATACGCAGTATTTT | CASSPSYSTDTQYF | . | TRBV19 | once | TRBJ2-3
TGTGCCAGCAGCCAGTTTATTGGGCCGTCCCGGCAGTACTTC | CASSQFIGPSRQYF | . | TRBV3-1/TRBV3-2 | few | TRBJ2-7
TGTGCCAGCAGCCACTTTAGCCTAGACCGGGATACGCAGTATTTT | CASSHFSLDRDTQYF | . | TRBV7-9 | . | TRBJ2-3
TGTGCCAGTAGTAGACAGCTAAGGACTGAAGCTTTCTTT | CASSRQLRTEAFF | . | TRBV19 | . | TRBJ1-1
TGTGCCAGCAGCGTAGTTCCCGGCGCGGGGGAGCAGTACTTC | CASSVVPGAGEQYF | . | TRBV9 | . | TRBJ2-7
TGTGCCACCAGCAGGGGGGGGTACGAGGATACGCAGTATTTT | CATSRGGYEDTQYF | TRBD2 | TRBV15 | . | TRBJ2-3
TGCGCCAGCAGCCAAGAAGGGGTGGGGACAGGGGGTCCCCACGAGCAGTACTTC | CASSQEGVGTGGPHEQYF | TRBD1 | TRBV4-3 | . | TRBJ2-7
TGTGCCAGCAGCGTCTCCCGGGGGGGGGCCCGAGAGACCCAGTACTTC | CASSVSRGGARETQYF | TRBD2 | TRBV9 | . | TRBJ2-5
TGTGCCAGCAGCCTACGACGGGGTCTATACGAGCAGTACTTC | CASSLRRGLYEQYF | . | TRBV11-2 | . | TRBJ2-7
TGTGCCAGCAGTGAAGAGGGGGCAGTCTATGGCTACACCTTC | CASSEEGAVYGYTF | TRBD1 | TRBV2 | . | TRBJ1-2
TGTGCCGTGGGGCTGGGCTACAATGAGCAGTTCTTC | CAVGLGYNEQFF | . | TRBV11-2 | . | TRBJ2-1
TGTGCCAGCAGCCTTTGGGGGGGAGACTTTGAAAAACTGTTTTTT | CASSLWGGDFEKLFF | . | TRBV5-6 | . | TRBJ1-4
TGCGCCAGCAGCCAGATCCTGGGGGGTGGTTTTAATACTGAAGCTTTCTTT | CASSQILGGGFNTEAFF | . | TRBV4-3 | . | TRBJ1-1
TGTGCCAGCAGCTTATTCGTGGGGGCCACAGATACGCAGTATTTT | CASSLFVGATDTQYF | . | TRBV11-2 | . | TRBJ2-3
TGCGCCAGCAAATCGGTAGGGGGTGATTCACCCCTCCACTTT | CASKSVGGDSPLHF | . | TRBV5-1 | few | TRBJ1-6
TGTGCCTCCAGACAGGCCTTCCAAGAGACCCAGTACTTC | CASRQAFQETQYF | . | TRBV5-5 | . | TRBJ2-5
TGTGCCAGCAGCCCCTCCGCGGGGGGAGGCCAAAATGAGCAGTTCTTC | CASSPSAGGGQNEQFF | TRBD2 | TRBV5-4 | . | TRBJ2-1
TGTGCCAGCAGCTTGGAGCGATATAGCAATCAGCCCCAGCATTTT | CASSLERYSNQPQHF | . | TRBV5-6 | few | TRBJ1-5
TGTGCCAGCAGTTACCCCAGGGCAGATACGCAGTATTTT | CASSYPRADTQYF | . | TRBV6-2/TRBV6-3 | . | TRBJ2-3
TGTGCCAGCAGCCAAGATCTGGCCAGGGGGCACGAGCAGTACTTC | CASSQDLARGHEQYF | TRBD1 | TRBV3-1/TRBV3-2 | . | TRBJ2-7
TGTGCCAGCAGCTCTCACCCGGGACACCAAGAAGCTTTCTTT | CASSSHPGHQEAFF | . | TRBV7-9 | . | TRBJ1-1
TGTGCCAGCAGCGCCCCGACTTTGTATGGCTACACCTTC | CASSAPTLYGYTF | . | TRBV5-6 | . | TRBJ1-2
TGTGCCAGCAGCCACCCTGAAGCGGGGGGCCAAGAGACCCAGTACTTC | CASSHPEAGGQETQYF | TRBD2 | TRBV5-5 | few | TRBJ2-5